Detailed here is one T cell receptor (beta chain). Its antigen remains unknown. The data originate from a study of OX40 agonist ivuxolimab in advanced cancers. Study-level points and caveats: Dose levels from 0.1 to 3.0 mg/kg saw CD4+ and CD8+ blood T cells expand clonally by week 6.

Profiled with immunoSEQ multiplex PCR; TCRdb holds only in-frame clones, not every one. The repertoire holds approximately 63,000 clones, with 80% to 90% as singletons. V was trimmed by 0 bases and J by 5 bases, leaving 11 bases between them. The CDR3 spans 15 residues. CDR1 LGHNA and CDR2 YSLEER come from the germline V gene. This receptor was obtained from an adult with an advanced solid tumor such as melanoma, head and neck, liver or kidney cancer. Specimen: CD4+ or CD8+ T cells sorted from blood, collected in a trial of the OX40 agonist ivuxolimab. V gene TRBV4-3 combines with J gene TRBJ2-1, with a possible D match to TRBD2 (6 bases). The CDR3 bases are TGCGCCAGCAGCCAAGAGGGCGGGGACCACAATGAGCAGTTCTTC. It yields the protein CASSQEGGDHNEQFF.